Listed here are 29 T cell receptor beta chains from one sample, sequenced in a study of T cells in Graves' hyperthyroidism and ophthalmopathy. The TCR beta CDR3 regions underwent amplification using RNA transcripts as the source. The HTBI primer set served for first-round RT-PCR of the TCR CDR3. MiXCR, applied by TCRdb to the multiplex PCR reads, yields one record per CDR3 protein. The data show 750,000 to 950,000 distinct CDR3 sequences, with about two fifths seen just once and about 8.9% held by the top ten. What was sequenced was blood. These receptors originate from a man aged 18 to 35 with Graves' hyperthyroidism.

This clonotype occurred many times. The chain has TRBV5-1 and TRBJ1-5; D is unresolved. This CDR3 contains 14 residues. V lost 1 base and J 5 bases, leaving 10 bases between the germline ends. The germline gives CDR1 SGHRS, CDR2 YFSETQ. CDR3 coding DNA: TGCGCCAGCAGCTTGATGGGTCAGGATCAGCCCCAGCATTTT. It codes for CASSLMGQDQPQHF.

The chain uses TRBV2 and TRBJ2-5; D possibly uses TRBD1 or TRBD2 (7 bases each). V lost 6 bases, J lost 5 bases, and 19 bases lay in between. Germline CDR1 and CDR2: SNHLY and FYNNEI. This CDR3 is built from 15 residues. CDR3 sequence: CASRARGLAVETQYF. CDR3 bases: TGTGCCAGCAGAGCTAGGGGGCTAGCGGTGGAGACCCAGTACTTC.

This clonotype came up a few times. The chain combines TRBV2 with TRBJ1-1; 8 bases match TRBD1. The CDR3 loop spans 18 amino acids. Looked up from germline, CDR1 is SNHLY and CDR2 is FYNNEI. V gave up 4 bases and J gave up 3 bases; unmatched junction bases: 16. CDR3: CASSGDRLRHGSDTEAFF. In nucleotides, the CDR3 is TGTGCCAGCAGTGGGGACAGGCTCCGCCACGGAAGCGACACTGAAGCTTTCTTT.

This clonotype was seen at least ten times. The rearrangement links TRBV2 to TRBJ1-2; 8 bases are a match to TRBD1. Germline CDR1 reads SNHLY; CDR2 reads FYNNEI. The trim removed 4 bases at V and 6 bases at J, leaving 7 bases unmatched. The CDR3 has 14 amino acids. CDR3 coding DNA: TGTGCCAGCAGTGCTGGCAGGGGGCTGGATGGCTACACCTTC. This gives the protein CASSAGRGLDGYTF.

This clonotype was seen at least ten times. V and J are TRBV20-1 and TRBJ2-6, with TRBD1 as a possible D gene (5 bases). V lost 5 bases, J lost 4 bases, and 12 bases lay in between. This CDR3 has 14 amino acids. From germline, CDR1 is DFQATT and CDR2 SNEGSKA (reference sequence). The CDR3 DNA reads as TGCAGTGCTGCTCCAGGGAAAGGGGCCAACGTCCTGACTTTC. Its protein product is CSAAPGKGANVLTF.

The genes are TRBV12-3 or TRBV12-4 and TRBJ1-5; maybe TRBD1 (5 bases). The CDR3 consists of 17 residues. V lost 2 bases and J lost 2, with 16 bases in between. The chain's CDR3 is CASSLSVGVGGNQPQHF. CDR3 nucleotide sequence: TGTGCCAGCAGTTTAAGCGTTGGTGTAGGGGGCAATCAGCCCCAGCATTTT.

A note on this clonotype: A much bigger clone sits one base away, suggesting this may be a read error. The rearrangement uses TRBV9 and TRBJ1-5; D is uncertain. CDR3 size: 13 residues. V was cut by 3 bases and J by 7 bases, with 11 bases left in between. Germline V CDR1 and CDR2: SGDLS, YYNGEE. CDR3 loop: CASSADLGQPQHF. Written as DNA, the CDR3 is TGTGCCAGCAGCGCGGATCTGGGGCAGCCCCAGCATTTT.

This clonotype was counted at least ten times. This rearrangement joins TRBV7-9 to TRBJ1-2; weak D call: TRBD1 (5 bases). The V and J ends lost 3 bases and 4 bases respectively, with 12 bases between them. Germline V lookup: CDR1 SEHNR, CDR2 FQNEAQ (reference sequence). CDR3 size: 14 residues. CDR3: CASSFYGGGYGYTF. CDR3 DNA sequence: TGTGCCAGCAGCTTCTACGGGGGAGGCTATGGCTACACCTTC.

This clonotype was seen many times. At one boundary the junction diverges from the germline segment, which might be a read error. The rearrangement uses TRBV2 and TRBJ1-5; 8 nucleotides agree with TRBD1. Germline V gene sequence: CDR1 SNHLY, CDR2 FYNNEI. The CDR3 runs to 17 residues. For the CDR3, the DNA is TGTGCCAGCAGGGAAGAGACAGGGGATCTTAGCAATCAGCCCCAGCATTTT. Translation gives CASREETGDLSNQPQHF.

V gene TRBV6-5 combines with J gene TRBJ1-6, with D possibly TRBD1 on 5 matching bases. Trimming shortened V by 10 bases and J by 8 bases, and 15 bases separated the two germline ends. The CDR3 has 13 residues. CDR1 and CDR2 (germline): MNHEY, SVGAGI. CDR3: CATRPPGDSPLHF. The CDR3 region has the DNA TGTGCCACTCGTCCCCCGGGGGATTCACCCCTCCACTTT.

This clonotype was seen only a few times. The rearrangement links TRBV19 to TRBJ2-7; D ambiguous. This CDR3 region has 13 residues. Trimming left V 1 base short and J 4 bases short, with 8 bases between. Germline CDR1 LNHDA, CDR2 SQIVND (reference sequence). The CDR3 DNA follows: TGTGCCAGTAGTATAGGTCCCAAGTACGAGCAGTACTTC. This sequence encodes CASSIGPKYEQYF.

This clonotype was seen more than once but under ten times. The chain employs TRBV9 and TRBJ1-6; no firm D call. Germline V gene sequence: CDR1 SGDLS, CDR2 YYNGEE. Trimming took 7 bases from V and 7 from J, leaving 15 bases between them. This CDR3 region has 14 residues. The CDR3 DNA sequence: TGTGCCAGCTCCCAGGAGTTGTGGAATTCACCCCTCCACTTT. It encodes CASSQELWNSPLHF.

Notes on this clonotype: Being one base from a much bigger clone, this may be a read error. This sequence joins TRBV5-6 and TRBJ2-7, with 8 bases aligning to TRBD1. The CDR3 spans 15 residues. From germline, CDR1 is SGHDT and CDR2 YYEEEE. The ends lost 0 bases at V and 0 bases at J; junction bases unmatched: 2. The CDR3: CASSLGTGTSYEQYF. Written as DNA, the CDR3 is TGTGCCAGCAGCTTGGGGACAGGGACCTCCTACGAGCAGTACTTC.

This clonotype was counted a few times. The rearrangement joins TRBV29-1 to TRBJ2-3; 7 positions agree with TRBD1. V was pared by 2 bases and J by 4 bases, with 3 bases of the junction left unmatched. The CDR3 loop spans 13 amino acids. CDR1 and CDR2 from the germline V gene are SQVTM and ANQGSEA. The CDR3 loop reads CSVENRGADTQYF. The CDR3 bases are TGCAGCGTTGAAAACAGGGGCGCAGATACGCAGTATTTT.

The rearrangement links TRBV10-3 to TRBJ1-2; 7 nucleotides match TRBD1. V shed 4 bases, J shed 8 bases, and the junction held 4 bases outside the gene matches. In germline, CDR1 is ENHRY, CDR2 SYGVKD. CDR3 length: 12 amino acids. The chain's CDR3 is CAISGDSLGYTF. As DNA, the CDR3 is TGTGCCATCAGTGGGGACAGTTTGGGCTACACCTTC.

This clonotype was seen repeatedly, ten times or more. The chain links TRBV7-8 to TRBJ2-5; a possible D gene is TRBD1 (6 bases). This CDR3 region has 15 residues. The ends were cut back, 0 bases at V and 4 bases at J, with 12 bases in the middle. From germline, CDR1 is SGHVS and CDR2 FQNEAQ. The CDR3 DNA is TGTGCCAGCAGCTTAGCGACAGGCGAGGGAGAGACCCAGTACTTC. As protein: CASSLATGEGETQYF.

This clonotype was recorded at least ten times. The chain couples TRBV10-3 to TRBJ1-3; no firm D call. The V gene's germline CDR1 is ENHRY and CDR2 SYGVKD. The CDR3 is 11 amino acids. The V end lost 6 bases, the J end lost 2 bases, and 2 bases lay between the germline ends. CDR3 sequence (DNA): TGTGCCATCAGCCCTGGAAACACCATATATTTT. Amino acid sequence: CAISPGNTIYF.

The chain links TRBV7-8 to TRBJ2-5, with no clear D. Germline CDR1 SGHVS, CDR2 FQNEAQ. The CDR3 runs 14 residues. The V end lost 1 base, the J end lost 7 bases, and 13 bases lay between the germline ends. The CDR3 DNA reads TGTGCCAGCAGCTTAGGACACCAGACGGGGACCCAGTACTTC. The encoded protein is CASSLGHQTGTQYF.

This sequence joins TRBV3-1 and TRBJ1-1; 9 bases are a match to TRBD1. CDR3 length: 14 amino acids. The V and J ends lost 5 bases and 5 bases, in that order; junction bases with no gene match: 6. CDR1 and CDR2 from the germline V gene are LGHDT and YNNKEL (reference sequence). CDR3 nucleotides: TGTGCCAGCAGCGGCCGGGACAGGGAAACTGAAGCTTTCTTT. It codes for CASSGRDRETEAFF.

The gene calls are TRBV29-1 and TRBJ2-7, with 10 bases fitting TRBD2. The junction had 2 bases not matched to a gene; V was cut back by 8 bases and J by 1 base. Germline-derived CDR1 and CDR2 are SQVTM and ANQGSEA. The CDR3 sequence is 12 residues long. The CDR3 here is CSSGGESYEQYF. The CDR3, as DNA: TGCAGCAGCGGGGGGGAGTCCTACGAGCAGTACTTC.

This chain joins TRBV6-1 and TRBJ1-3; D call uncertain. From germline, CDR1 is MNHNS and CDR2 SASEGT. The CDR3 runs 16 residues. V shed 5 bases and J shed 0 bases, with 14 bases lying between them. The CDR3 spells CASSRSGVSSGNTIYF. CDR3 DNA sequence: TGTGCCAGCAGTCGGAGCGGAGTTAGCTCTGGAAACACCATATATTTT.

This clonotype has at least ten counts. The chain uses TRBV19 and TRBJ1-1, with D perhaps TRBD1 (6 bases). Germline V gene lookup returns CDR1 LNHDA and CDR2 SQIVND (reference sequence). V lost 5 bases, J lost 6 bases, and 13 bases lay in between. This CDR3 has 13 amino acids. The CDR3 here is CASSGQLNPEAFF. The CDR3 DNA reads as TGTGCCAGTAGTGGACAGCTTAACCCTGAAGCTTTCTTT.

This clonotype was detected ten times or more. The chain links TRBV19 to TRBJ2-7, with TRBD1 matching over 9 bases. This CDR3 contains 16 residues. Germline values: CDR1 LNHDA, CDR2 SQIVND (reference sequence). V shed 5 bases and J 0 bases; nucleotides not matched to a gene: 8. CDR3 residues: CASSPRGTGNSYEQYF. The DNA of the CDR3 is TGTGCCAGTAGTCCCCGGGGGACAGGGAACTCCTACGAGCAGTACTTC.

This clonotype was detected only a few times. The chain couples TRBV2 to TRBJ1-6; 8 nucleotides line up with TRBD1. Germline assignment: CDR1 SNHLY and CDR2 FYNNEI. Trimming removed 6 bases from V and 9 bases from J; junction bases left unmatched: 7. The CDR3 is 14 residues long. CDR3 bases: TGTGCCAGCAGGACAGGGGCGTACGGTTCACCCCTCCACTTT. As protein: CASRTGAYGSPLHF.

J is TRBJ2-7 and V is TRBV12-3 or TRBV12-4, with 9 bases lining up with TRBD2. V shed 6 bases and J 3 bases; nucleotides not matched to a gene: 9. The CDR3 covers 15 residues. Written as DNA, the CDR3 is TGTGCCAGCAGCCCAGAAGCGGGGGGACTCTACGAGCAGTACTTC. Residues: CASSPEAGGLYEQYF.

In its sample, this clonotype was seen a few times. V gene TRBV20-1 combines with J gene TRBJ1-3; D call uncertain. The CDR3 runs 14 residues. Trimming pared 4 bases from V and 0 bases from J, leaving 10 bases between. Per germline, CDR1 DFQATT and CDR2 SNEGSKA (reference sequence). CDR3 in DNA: TGCAGTGCTACCGAGGGTAGCTCTGGAAACACCATATATTTT. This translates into CSATEGSSGNTIYF.

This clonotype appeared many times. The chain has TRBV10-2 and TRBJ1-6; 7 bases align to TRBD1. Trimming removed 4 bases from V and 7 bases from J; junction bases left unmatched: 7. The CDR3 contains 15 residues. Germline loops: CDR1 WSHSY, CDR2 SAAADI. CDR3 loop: CASSASDRRNSPLHF. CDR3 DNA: TGCGCCAGCAGTGCGTCGGACAGGAGGAATTCACCCCTCCACTTT.

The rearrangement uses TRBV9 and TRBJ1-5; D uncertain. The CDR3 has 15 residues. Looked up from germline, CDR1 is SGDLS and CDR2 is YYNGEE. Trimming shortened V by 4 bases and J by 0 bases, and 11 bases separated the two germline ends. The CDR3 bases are TGTGCCAGCAGCTCGGACGGTTATAGCAATCAGCCCCAGCATTTT. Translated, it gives CASSSDGYSNQPQHF.

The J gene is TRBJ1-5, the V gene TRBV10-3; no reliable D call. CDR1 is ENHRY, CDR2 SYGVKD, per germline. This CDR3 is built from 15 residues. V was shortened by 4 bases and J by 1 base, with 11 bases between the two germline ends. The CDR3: CAISGSSGSNQPQHF. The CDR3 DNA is TGTGCCATCAGTGGGTCGAGCGGGAGCAATCAGCCCCAGCATTTT.